This T cell receptor (beta chain) was sequenced in a study of blood T cell repertoires in COVID-19. Overall study: The United States, Italy and Spain supplied acute and convalescent COVID-19 samples. The analysed material was cDNA or gDNA that came from T cells, B-cell-depleted T cells, or PBMCs.

Original data processing: From reference gene primer amplification, estimates of nucleated cell counts were derived. TCRdb's table, derived via immunoSEQ multiplex PCR, lists solely in-frame clones and lacks some. Clonal size and the V and J genes are those of that table, whereas D and trimming came from the DNA. The data show over 95,000 clones, about four fifths seen once. This clonotype was obtained from an older woman with acute or convalescent COVID-19. The sequencing input was peripheral blood.

CDR3 in amino acids: CATSSGQRVNGYTF. Written as DNA, the CDR3 is TGTGCCACCAGCAGTGGACAGCGAGTAAATGGCTACACCTTC. The genes are TRBV15 and TRBJ1-2; tentative D call: TRBD1 (6 bases). The CDR3 covers 14 residues. Germline CDR1 and CDR2: LNHNV and YYDKDF (reference sequence). Trimming cost V 3 bases and J 6 bases, with 14 bases left between them.